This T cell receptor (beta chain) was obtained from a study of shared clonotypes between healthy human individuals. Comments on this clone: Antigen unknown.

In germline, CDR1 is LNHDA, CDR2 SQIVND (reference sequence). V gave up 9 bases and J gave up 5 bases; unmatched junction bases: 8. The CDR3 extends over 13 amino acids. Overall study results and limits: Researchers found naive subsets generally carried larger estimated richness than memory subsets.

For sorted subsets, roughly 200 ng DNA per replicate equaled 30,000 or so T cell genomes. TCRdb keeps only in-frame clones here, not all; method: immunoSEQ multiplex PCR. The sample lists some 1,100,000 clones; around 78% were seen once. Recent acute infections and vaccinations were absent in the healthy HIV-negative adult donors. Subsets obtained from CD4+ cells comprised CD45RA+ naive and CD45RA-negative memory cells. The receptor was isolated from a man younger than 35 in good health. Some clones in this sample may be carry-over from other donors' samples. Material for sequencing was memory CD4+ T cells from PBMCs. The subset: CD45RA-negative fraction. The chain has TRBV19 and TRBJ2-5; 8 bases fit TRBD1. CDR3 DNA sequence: TGTGCCAGCAAGGACAGGGCGGTGGAGACCCAGTACTTC. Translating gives CASKDRAVETQYF.